These 14 T cell receptor beta chains were all obtained from the same sample, sequenced in a study of Graves' ophthalmopathy and Graves' hyperthyroidism. RNA served as the template for amplifying TCR beta CDR3 regions. Scientists carried out first-round RT-PCR using HTBI primers and then a second-round multiplex PCR. MiXCR, run by TCRdb on the multiplex PCR reads, gives a single entry per CDR3 protein. The table has around 670,000 distinct CDR3 sequences, roughly two fifths seen once. Sequences were obtained from peripheral blood. Source of these receptors: an adult man with Graves' ophthalmopathy.

This clonotype was seen many times. The chain is built from TRBV10-3 and TRBJ1-1; no definite D call. The CDR3 is 13 amino acids. Trimming took off 10 bases at V and 0 bases at J, with 12 bases between the two ends. From germline, CDR1 is ENHRY and CDR2 SYGVKD. CDR3 DNA sequence: TGTGCCACCAAAGAAGACATGAACACTGAAGCTTTCTTT. Translation gives CATKEDMNTEAFF.

A note on this clonotype: A much larger clone is a single base away; this may be a read error. This rearrangement joins TRBV2 to TRBJ1-5; D call uncertain. Germline CDR1 is SNHLY and CDR2 is FYNNEI. This CDR3 comprises 13 residues. The CDR3: CAISETPNQPQHF. The DNA of the CDR3 is TGTGCCATCAGTGAAACCCCAAATCAGCCCCAGCATTTT.

V is TRBV20-1 and J is TRBJ2-5, with D uncertain. Germline CDR1 DFQATT, CDR2 SNEGSKA (reference sequence). Trimming shortened V by 8 bases and J by 2 bases, and 21 bases separated the two germline ends. The CDR3 sequence is 15 residues long. The CDR3 here is CSPQTSTIYQETQYF. The CDR3 DNA is TGCAGTCCCCAGACGTCTACTATTTATCAAGAGACCCAGTACTTC.

This clonotype occurred a few times. The V gene is TRBV24-1, the J gene TRBJ1-5; D gene unclear. V was pared by 4 bases and J by 5 bases, with 8 bases between. Germline assignment: CDR1 KGHDR and CDR2 SFDVKD. The CDR3 has 13 residues. The CDR3 here is CATSDRLDQPQHF. For the CDR3, the DNA is TGTGCCACCAGTGACCGCCTCGATCAGCCCCAGCATTTT.

V usage is TRBV6-1 and J usage is TRBJ2-7; D unresolved. The CDR3 contains 15 residues. V lost 5 bases and J lost 3, with 17 bases in between. CDR1 and CDR2 from the germline V gene are MNHNS and SASEGT. CDR3 bases: TGTGCCAGCAGTTATAATCCCTGCGACGGCTACGAGCAGTACTTC. Protein: CASSYNPCDGYEQYF.

The V call is TRBV20-1, the J call TRBJ2-5, with D perhaps given as TRBD1 or TRBD2 (6 bases each). The CDR3 is made up of 18 amino acids. Trimming cost V 0 bases and J 0 bases, with 20 bases left between them. Per germline, CDR1 DFQATT and CDR2 SNEGSKA (reference sequence). The CDR3 region has the DNA TGCAGTGCTAGAGATCACCTTCGGGGGACAAGCAACCAAGAGACCCAGTACTTC. It translates to CSARDHLRGTSNQETQYF.

The chain is built from TRBV10-3 and TRBJ2-7; 10 bases are a match to TRBD2. In germline, CDR1 is ENHRY, CDR2 SYGVKD. The CDR3 loop spans 14 amino acids. V was clipped by 10 bases and J by 2 bases; unmatched bases: 8. CDR3 coding DNA: TGTGCCAGCCACAGGACTAGCGGTACCTACGAGCAGTACTTC. This encodes CASHRTSGTYEQYF.

As concerns this clonotype: This may come from a read error, since a much larger clone is one base off. This rearrangement joins TRBV7-2 to TRBJ2-7; TRBD1 aligns across 10 bases. Germline V gene lookup returns CDR1 SGHTA and CDR2 FQGNSA. The CDR3 totals 14 residues. Germline trimming cut 10 bases from V and 2 bases from J; bases unmatched to any gene: 8. CDR3 coding DNA: TGTGCCATCAGTGCCGGGACAGGGGCCTACGAGCAGTACTTC. Translation: CAISAGTGAYEQYF.

V and J are TRBV2 and TRBJ1-1, with 8 bases that match TRBD1. Germline trimming cut 8 bases from V and 7 bases from J; bases unmatched to any gene: 9. This CDR3 region has 13 residues. Per germline, CDR1 SNHLY and CDR2 FYNNEI. The CDR3 nucleotides are TGTGCCAGCTCAGGAGGACAGGGACGTGAAGCTTTCTTT. This translates into CASSGGQGREAFF.

The genes are TRBV5-1 and TRBJ2-2; D remains ambiguous. Trimming took 4 bases from V and 1 from J, leaving 11 bases between them. The CDR3 length is 15 residues. Germline lookup yields CDR1 SGHRS and CDR2 YFSETQ. The CDR3 reads CASSNRGVNTGELFF. CDR3 coding DNA: TGCGCCAGCAGCAATCGTGGTGTGAACACCGGGGAGCTGTTTTTT.

This clonotype was counted a few times. This chain joins TRBV11-2 and TRBJ2-7; D unresolved. The germline V gene encodes CDR1 SGHAT and CDR2 FQNNGV. Deletions cut 6 bases from V and 7 bases from J, with 13 bases between. This CDR3 contains 12 residues. The CDR3 sequence is CASSLYGVEQYF. For the CDR3, the DNA is TGTGCCAGCAGTTTATACGGCGTAGAGCAGTACTTC.

This clonotype was counted at least ten times. V and J are TRBV5-8 and TRBJ1-4, with D possibly being TRBD1 (6 bases). Trimming shortened V by 1 base and J by 8 bases, and 12 bases separated the two germline ends. The CDR3 is 14 amino acids. CDR1 and CDR2 from the germline V gene are SGHTS and YDEGEE. CDR3 loop: CASSLNRDGEKLFF. The CDR3 DNA follows: TGTGCCAGCAGCTTGAACAGGGATGGAGAAAAACTGTTTTTT.

This clonotype was detected ten times or more. The chain recombines TRBV20-1 with TRBJ1-5; D remains ambiguous. CDR1 DFQATT and CDR2 SNEGSKA come from the germline V gene (reference sequence). The CDR3 is 13 residues long. V was pared by 0 bases and J by 0 bases, with 3 bases between. The chain's CDR3 is CSARDHSNQPQHF. DNA of the CDR3: TGCAGTGCTAGAGACCATAGCAATCAGCCCCAGCATTTT.

Comments on this clonotype: Given a much more abundant clone one base away, this may be a read error. The CDR3 ends on some other residue instead of the conserved phenylalanine or tryptophan, so this is likely a read error. V and J are TRBV12-3 or TRBV12-4 and TRBJ2-5, with 7 nucleotides matching TRBD1. CDR3 length: 14 residues. With 6 bases clipped from V and 1 base from J, the junction kept 5 bases outside the gene matches. DNA for the CDR3: TGTGCCAGCAGCCTCCGGGACAGCCAAGAGACCCAGTACTGC. This codes for CASSLRDSQETQYC.